The count of the clone carrying this T cell receptor beta chain is one. Its antigen is not identified. In the same sample, other DNA sequences code for this CDR3. The data derive from a study of shared clonotypes between healthy human individuals. Trimming shortened V by 4 bases and J by 2 bases, and 9 bases separated the two germline ends. From germline, CDR1 is GTSNPN and CDR2 SVGIG (reference sequence). There are 13 residues in the CDR3. Study-level results: On the whole, naive subsets had larger estimated richness than memory subsets had.

Clones were sequenced by immunoSEQ multiplex PCR, and TCRdb holds only the in-frame ones, with some missing. The sample holds under 2,500,000 clones, nearly 97% seen once. The rearrangement uses TRBV30 and TRBJ1-3, with D possibly matching TRBD1 (5 bases). The sample taken for sequencing was naive CD4+ T cells sorted from blood. The subset was: CD45RA+ positively selected. The receptor's source is a man aged 18 to 29 in good health. The CDR3 here is CAWTQGAGNTIYF. CDR3 sequence (DNA): TGTGCCTGGACGCAAGGGGCTGGAAACACCATATATTTT.